A single sample gave rise to the 12 T cell receptor beta chains below, sequenced in a study of cytomegalovirus exposure and HLA in healthy donors. The PCR contained 60 Vbeta and 13 Jbeta primers. Repertoires were generated with immunoSEQ multiplex PCR, while TCRdb's copy carries only in-frame clones and drops some. Of some 130,000 clones in the sample, 79% were seen once. Sequencing was done on a sample of PBMCs. These receptors originate from a man aged 40-49 years in good health and CMV-seropositive.

This clone appeared a few times. This chain joins TRBV5-1 and TRBJ2-3, with 14 bases that match TRBD2. The V gene's germline CDR1 is SGHRS and CDR2 YFSETQ. Trimming removed 4 bases from V and 2 bases from J; junction bases left unmatched: 6. The CDR3 totals 17 residues. DNA for the CDR3: TGCGCCAGCAGCCGGGGGACTAGCGGGAGATTCACAGATACGCAGTATTTT. Its translation: CASSRGTSGRFTDTQYF.

V and J are TRBV2 and TRBJ2-7; weak D call: TRBD1 (6 bases). CDR1 and CDR2 (germline): SNHLY, FYNNEI. The length of the CDR3 is 12 residues. Trimming cost V 8 bases and J 4 bases, with 12 bases left between them. The CDR3 loop reads CASDRTPYEQYF. In nucleotides, the CDR3 is TGTGCCAGCGACAGGACCCCGTACGAGCAGTACTTC.

The chain has TRBV15 and TRBJ1-4; 7 nucleotides match TRBD1. V lost 7 bases and J lost 3; bases outside the gene matches: 8. This CDR3 comprises 15 residues. CDR1 and CDR2 from the germline V gene are LNHNV and YYDKDF (reference sequence). CDR3 protein: CATNPNRGPNEKLFF. In DNA, the CDR3 is TGTGCCACCAACCCCAACAGGGGACCTAATGAAAAACTGTTTTTT.

This clone showed up just a few times. The V and J genes are TRBV27 and TRBJ2-1; D is unclear. The CDR3 sequence is 13 residues long. Trimming removed 7 bases from V and 6 bases from J, with 13 bases in between. CDR1 is MNHEY, CDR2 SMNVEV, per germline (reference sequence). The CDR3 loop reads CASTALPSNEQFF. The CDR3 nucleotides read TGTGCCAGCACCGCACTCCCCTCCAATGAGCAGTTCTTC.

The chain has TRBV28 and TRBJ1-5; D is ambiguous. Germline V gene lookup returns CDR1 MDHEN and CDR2 SYDVKM. The CDR3 loop spans 16 amino acids. Trimming removed 5 bases from V and 3 bases from J, with 17 bases in between. The DNA for the CDR3 is TGTGCCAGCAGTCAAGTGTTGGCCGCTCACAATCAGCCCCAGCATTTT. It is translated as CASSQVLAAHNQPQHF.

This chain links TRBV18 with TRBJ2-7, with 8 bases matching TRBD1. V was pared by 3 bases and J by 5 bases, with 6 bases of the junction left unmatched. CDR3 length: 14 residues. Germline CDR1 reads KGHSH; CDR2 reads LQKENI. This CDR3 reads CASSPRQGSHEQYF. DNA for the CDR3: TGTGCCAGCTCACCGCGACAGGGGTCCCACGAGCAGTACTTC.

The chain joins TRBV11-2 to TRBJ1-1; D may be TRBD1 (5 bases). This CDR3 is 15 amino acids long. Between the trimmed V and J ends, which lost 3 bases and 3 bases, there was a span of 14 bases. Per the germline V gene, CDR1 is SGHAT and CDR2 is FQNNGV. The CDR3 spells CASSFGRLRDTEAFF. CDR3 sequence (DNA): TGTGCCAGCAGCTTTGGCCGACTCAGGGACACTGAAGCTTTCTTT.

The chain uses TRBV6-1 and TRBJ2-3, with 10 bases identical to TRBD2. The CDR3 is 18 amino acids. V was clipped by 2 bases and J by 5 bases; unmatched bases: 13. Germline V CDR1 and CDR2: MNHNS, SASEGT. The CDR3 spells CASSEYFPRLAGGDTQYF. DNA for the CDR3: TGTGCCAGCAGTGAATATTTCCCACGACTAGCGGGTGGAGATACGCAGTATTTT.

The rearrangement links TRBV5-6 to TRBJ2-3, with a possible D match to TRBD2 (5 bases). The CDR3 sequence is 17 residues long. V lost 1 base, J lost 0 bases, and 15 bases lay in between. Per germline, CDR1 SGHDT and CDR2 YYEEEE. CDR3: CASSLFRTWASTDTQYF. The CDR3 DNA reads TGTGCCAGCAGCTTGTTCCGGACTTGGGCTAGCACAGATACGCAGTATTTT.

This sequence joins TRBV2 and TRBJ1-3; D might be TRBD1 (5 bases). Trimming took off 4 bases at V and 0 bases at J, with 10 bases between the two ends. Germline loops: CDR1 SNHLY, CDR2 FYNNEI. The CDR3 length is 15 residues. In DNA, the CDR3 is TGTGCCAGCAGTGTGATCAGGGCCTCTGGAAACACCATATATTTT. It encodes CASSVIRASGNTIYF.

V gene TRBV7-4 combines with J gene TRBJ2-7, with 8 positions matching TRBD2. Per the germline V gene, CDR1 is SGHVT and CDR2 is SQSDAQ. V lost 1 base to trimming and J lost 5 bases; unmatched junction nucleotides: 16. CDR3 length equals 18 residues. In DNA form, the CDR3 reads TGTGCCAGCAGCTTAGTACACGGGGGAGTAGCGGGATTCGACGAGCAGTACTTC. Amino acids: CASSLVHGGVAGFDEQYF. Full variable domain (remainder filled in from reference TRBV7-4 and TRBJ2-7): GAGVSQSPRYKVAKRGRDVALRCDSISGHVTLYWYRQTLGQGSEVLTYSQSDAQRDKSGRPSGRFSAERPERSVSTLKIQRTEQGDSAVYLCASSLVHGGVAGFDEQYFGPGTRLTVT.

J is TRBJ1-2 and V is TRBV10-1, with a tentative D call TRBD1 (6 bases). The CDR3 has 15 residues. V was clipped by 1 base and J by 3 bases, with 12 bases between them. CDR1 is WNHNN, CDR2 SYGVQD, per germline (reference sequence). The CDR3 nucleotides read TGCGCCAGCAGTGAGTACAGGGAGATGGACTATGGCTACACCTTC. Its translation: CASSEYREMDYGYTF.